The source of this TCR beta chain is a study of T-cell reconstitution after alpha-beta-depleted transplantation in children. Per germline, CDR1 MDHEN and CDR2 SYDVKM. V was trimmed by 2 bases and J by 4 bases, leaving 18 bases between them. The length of the CDR3 is 17 residues. This clonotype has a handful of counts. Its specificity is not known. General observations from the study: It was surviving recipient T cells and thymic progenitors that gave some patients high TCRbeta diversity at day 60. One year post-transplant, T-cell counts and diversity were largely derived from T cells produced anew. Reports say that about two months after transplant, the alpha-beta T cells came out of several hundred graft clones that had expanded.

Researchers prepared the TCRbeta library using unique molecular identifiers, the study reports. TCRdb recomputed calls from the PCR reads with MiXCR, one row per CDR3 protein. Altogether almost 500,000 distinct CDR3 sequences are present, roughly a tenth being singletons, with the ten largest covering roughly 2.1%. The specimen comprised PBMCs, sampled before TCRalphabeta/CD19-depleted stem cell transplant. The rearrangement uses TRBV28 and TRBJ2-1, with D perhaps TRBD2 (6 bases). This receptor was obtained from a child younger than 10 with inherited bone marrow failure, due to receive a stem cell transplant. This CDR3 reads CASSLRPLAQKYNEQFF. In DNA form, the CDR3 reads TGTGCCAGCAGTTTACGCCCCCTAGCGCAGAAATACAATGAGCAGTTCTTC.